This T cell receptor (beta chain) was identified during a study of blood T cell repertoires in COVID-19. Study information: Acute and convalescent COVID-19 specimens originated in the United States, Italy and Spain. PBMCs, B-cell-depleted T cells, or T cells provided the cDNA or gDNA that made up the material.

The CDR3 covers 15 residues. V lost 7 bases to trimming and J lost 4 bases; unmatched junction nucleotides: 12. From germline, CDR1 is MDHEN and CDR2 SYDVKM. Original processing methods: Reference gene primer amplification yielded estimated nucleated cell counts. Sequencing used immunoSEQ multiplex PCR; TCRdb keeps in-frame clones, though not all of them. That table gives V, J and clone size, and the DNA gave D and trimming. The sample includes over 60,000 clones, about nine tenths of them seen just once. The clonotype was recovered from an older man with active or convalescent COVID-19. The V and J genes are TRBV28 and TRBJ2-7, with 8 nucleotides matching TRBD1. The specimen was peripheral blood. Written as DNA, the CDR3 is TGTGCCAGCACCCTGTCCGGGACAGGTATTTACGAGCAGTACTTC. This sequence encodes CASTLSGTGIYEQYF.